What follows is one TCR beta chain and its context. Here immunoSEQ multiplex PCR was the method, and the copy in TCRdb shows in-frame clones only, minus some. This sample carries tens of thousands of clones, 89% of them seen once, and the ten largest clones take approximately 4%. The data were taken from a study of OX40 agonist ivuxolimab in advanced cancers. Overall study: With ivuxolimab, an agonistic anti-OX40 (CD134) antibody, patients were treated.

Germline-derived CDR1 and CDR2 are LNHDA and SQIVND (reference sequence). This CDR3 is 15 amino acids long. Deletions cut 6 bases from V and 3 bases from J, with 15 bases between. Sequencing was performed on CD4+ or CD8+ T cells sorted from blood, taken in a trial of the OX40 agonist ivuxolimab. The chain is built from TRBV19 and TRBJ1-5; no firm D call. The receptor's source is an adult with an advanced solid tumor such as melanoma, head and neck, liver or kidney cancer. The CDR3 DNA sequence: TGTGCCAGTAGCGATGGCGACTATTCCAATCAGCCCCAGCATTTT. Its protein product is CASSDGDYSNQPQHF.